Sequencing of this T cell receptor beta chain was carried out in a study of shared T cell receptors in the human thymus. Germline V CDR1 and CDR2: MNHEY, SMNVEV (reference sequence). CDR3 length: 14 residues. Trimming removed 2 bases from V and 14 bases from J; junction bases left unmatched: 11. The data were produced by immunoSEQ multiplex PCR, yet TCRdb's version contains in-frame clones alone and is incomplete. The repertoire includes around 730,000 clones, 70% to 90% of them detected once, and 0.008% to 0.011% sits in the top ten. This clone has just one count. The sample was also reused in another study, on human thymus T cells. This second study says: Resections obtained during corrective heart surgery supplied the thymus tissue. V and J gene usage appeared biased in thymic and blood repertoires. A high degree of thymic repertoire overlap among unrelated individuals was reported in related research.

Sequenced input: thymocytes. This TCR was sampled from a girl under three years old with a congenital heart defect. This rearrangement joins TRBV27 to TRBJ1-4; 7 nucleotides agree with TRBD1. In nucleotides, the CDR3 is TGTGCCAGCAGTTTAAGCACAGGGGTCAATTCTCTGTTTTTT. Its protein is CASSLSTGVNSLFF.